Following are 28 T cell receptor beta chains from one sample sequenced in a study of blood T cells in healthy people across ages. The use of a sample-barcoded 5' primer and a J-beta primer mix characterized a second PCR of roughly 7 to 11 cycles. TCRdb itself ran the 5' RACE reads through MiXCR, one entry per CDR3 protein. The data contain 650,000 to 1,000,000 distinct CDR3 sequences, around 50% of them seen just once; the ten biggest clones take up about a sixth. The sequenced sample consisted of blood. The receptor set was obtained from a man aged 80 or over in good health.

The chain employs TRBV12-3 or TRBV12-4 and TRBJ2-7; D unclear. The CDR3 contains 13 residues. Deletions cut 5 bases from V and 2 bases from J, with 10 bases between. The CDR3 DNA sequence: TGTGCCAGCAGTCGGGCCTTCCCCTACGAGCAGTACTTC. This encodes CASSRAFPYEQYF.

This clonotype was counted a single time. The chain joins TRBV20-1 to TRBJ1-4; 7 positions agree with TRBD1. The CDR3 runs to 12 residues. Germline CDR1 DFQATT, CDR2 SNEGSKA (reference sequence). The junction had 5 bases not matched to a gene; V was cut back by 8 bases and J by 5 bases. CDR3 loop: CSLQGGNEKLFF. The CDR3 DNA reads TGCAGTCTTCAGGGGGGCAATGAAAAACTGTTTTTT.

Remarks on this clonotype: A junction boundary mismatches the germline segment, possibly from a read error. The CDR3 nucleotides read TGTGCCGGCAGCGTTACGGGACCAGTCCTAGAGCAGTTCTTC. Translating it yields CAGSVTGPVLEQFF. The chain links TRBV7-9 to TRBJ2-1, with D perhaps TRBD1 or TRBD2 (5 bases each). Germline CDR1 reads SEHNR; CDR2 reads FQNEAQ (reference sequence). The CDR3 runs to 14 residues. The full variable domain, its missing parts supplied by reference TRBV7-9 and TRBJ2-1, is DTGVSQNPRHKITKRGQNVTFRCDPISEHNRLYWYRQTLGQGPEFLTYFQNEAQLEKSRLLSDRFSAERPKGSFSTLEIQRTEQGDSAMYLCAGSVTGPVLEQFFGPGTRLTVL.

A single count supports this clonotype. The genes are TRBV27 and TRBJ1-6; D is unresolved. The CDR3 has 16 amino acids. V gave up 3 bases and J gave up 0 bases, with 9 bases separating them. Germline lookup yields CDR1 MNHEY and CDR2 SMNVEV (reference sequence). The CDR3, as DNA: TGTGCCAGCAGTTTGGTACCGAACTCCTATAATTCACCCCTCCACTTT. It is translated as CASSLVPNSYNSPLHF.

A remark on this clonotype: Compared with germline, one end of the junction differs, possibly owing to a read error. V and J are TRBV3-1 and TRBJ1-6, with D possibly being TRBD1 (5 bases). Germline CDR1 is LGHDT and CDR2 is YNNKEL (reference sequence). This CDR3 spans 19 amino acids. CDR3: CASSHPTPGTQPYNSPLHF. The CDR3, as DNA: TGTGCCAGCAGCCACCCTACTCCCGGGACCCAACCCTATAATTCACCTCTCCACTTT. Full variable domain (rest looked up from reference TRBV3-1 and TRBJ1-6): DTAVSQTPKYLVTQMGNDKSIKCEQNLGHDTMYWYKQDSKKFLKIMFSYNNKELIINETVPNRFSPKSPDKAHLNLHINSLELGDSAVYFCASSHPTPGTQPYNSPLHFGNGTRLTVT.

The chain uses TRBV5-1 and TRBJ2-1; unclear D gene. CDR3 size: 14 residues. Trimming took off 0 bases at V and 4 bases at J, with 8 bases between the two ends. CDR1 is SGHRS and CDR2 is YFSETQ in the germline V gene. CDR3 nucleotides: TGCGCCAGCAGCTTGGAGGGCGGATACAATGAGCAGTTCTTC. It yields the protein CASSLEGGYNEQFF.

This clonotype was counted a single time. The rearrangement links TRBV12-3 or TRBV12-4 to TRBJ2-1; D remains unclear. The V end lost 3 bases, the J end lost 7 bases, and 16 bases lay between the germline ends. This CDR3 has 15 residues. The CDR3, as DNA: TGTGCCAGCAGTTTTGGCGGTAAGGCGGAAAATGAGCAGTTCTTC. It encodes CASSFGGKAENEQFF.

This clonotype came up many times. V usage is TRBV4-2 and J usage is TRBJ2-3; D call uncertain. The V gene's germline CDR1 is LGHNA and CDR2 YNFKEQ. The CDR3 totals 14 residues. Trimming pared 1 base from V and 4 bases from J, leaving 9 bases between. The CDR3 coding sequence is TGTGCCAGCAGCCAAGGTCTAGGTGCAGATACGCAGTATTTT. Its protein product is CASSQGLGADTQYF.

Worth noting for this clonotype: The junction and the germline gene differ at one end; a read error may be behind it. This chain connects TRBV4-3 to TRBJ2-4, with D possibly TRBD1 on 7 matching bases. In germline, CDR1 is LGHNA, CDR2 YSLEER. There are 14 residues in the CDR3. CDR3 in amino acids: CASSRTGVGGIQCF. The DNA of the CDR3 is TGCGCCAGCAGCCGAACAGGGGTCGGGGGCATTCAGTGCTTC.

CDR3 loop: CASSLVGRGAFF. For the CDR3, the DNA is TGTGCCAGCAGTTTAGTCGGACGGGGAGCTTTCTTT. The chain couples TRBV12-3 or TRBV12-4 to TRBJ1-1; D not resolved. The CDR3 has 12 amino acids. V dropped 1 base and J dropped 10 bases, with 10 bases sitting between them.

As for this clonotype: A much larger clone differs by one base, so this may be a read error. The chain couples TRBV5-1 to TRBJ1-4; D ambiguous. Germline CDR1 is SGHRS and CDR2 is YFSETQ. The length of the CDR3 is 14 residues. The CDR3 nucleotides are TGCGCCAGCAGCTTGGAACACTCTAATGGAAAACTGTTTTTT. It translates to CASSLEHSNGKLFF. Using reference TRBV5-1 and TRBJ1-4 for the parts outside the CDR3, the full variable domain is KAGVTQTPRYLIKTRGQQVTLSCSPISGHRSVSWYQQTPGQGLQFLFEYFSETQRNKGNFPGRFSGRQFSNSRSEMNVSTLELGDSALYLCASSLEHSNGKLFFGSGTQLSVL.

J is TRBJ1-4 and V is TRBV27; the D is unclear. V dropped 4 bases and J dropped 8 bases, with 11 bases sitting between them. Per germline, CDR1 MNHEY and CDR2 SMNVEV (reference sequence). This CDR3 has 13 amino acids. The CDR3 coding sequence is TGTGCCAGCAGTTCCGGGGTTTTGGAAAAACTGTTTTTT. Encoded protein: CASSSGVLEKLFF. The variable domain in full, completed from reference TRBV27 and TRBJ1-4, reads EAQVTQNPRYLITVTGKKLTVTCSQNMNHEYMSWYRQDPGLGLRQIYYSMNVEVTDKGDVPEGYKVSRKEKRNFPLILESPSPNQTSLYFCASSSGVLEKLFFGSGTQLSVL.

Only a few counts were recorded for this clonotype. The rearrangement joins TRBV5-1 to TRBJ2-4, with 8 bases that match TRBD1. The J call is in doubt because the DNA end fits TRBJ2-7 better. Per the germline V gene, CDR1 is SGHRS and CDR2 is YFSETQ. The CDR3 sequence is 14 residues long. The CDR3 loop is CASRQGQGRHEQYF. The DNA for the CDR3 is TGCGCCAGCAGACAAGGACAGGGTCGCCACGAGCAGTACTTC.

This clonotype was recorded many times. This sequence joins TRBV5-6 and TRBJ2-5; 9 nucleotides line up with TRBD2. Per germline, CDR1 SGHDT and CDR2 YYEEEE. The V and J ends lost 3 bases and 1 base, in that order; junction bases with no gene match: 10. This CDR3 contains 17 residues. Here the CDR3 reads CASSSIAGEGSQETQYF. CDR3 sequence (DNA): TGTGCCAGCAGCTCTATAGCGGGAGAGGGCTCCCAAGAGACCCAGTACTTC.

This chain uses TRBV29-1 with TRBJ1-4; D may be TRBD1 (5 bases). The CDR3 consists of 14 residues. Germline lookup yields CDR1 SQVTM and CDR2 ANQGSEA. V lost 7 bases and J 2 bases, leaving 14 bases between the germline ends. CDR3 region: CSAGQGNTNEKLFF. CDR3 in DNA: TGCAGCGCAGGGCAGGGAAATACTAATGAAAAACTGTTTTTT.

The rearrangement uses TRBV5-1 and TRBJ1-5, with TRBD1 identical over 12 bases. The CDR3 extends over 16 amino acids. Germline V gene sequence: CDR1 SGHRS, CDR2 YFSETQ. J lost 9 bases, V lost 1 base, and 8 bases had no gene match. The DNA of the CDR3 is TGCGCCAGCAGCTTGTTGGGACAGGGGGCGGAAGGGCCCCAGCATTTT. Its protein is CASSLLGQGAEGPQHF.

The CDR3 coding sequence is TGTGCCACCAGTGATTTTTGGGAGACCCAGTACTTC. As protein: CATSDFWETQYF. J is TRBJ2-5 and V is TRBV24-1; D ambiguous. Trimming took 1 base from V and 5 from J, leaving 4 bases between them. CDR1 KGHDR and CDR2 SFDVKD come from the germline V gene. The CDR3 has 12 residues.

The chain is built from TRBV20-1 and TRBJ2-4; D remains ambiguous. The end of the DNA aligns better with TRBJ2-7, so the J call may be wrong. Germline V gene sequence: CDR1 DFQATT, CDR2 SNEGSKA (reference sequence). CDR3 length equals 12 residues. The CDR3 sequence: CSARGDDYEQYF. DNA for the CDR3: TGCAGTGCTAGAGGAGATGACTACGAGCAGTACTTC.

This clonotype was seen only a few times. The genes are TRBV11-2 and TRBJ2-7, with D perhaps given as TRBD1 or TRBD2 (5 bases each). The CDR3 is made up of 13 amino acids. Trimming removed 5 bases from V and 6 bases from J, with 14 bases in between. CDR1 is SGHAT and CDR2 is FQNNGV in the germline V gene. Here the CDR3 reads CASSTGTALEQYF. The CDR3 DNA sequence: TGTGCCAGCAGCACCGGGACGGCTCTCGAGCAGTACTTC.

CDR3 bases: TGCGCCAGCAGCTCGGGGGGCGCGAACACCGGGGAGCTGTTTTTT. This gives the protein CASSSGGANTGELFF. This chain joins TRBV5-1 and TRBJ2-2, with a weak D call TRBD2 (7 bases). Trimming stripped 3 bases from V and 0 bases from J, with 9 bases between. Germline values: CDR1 SGHRS, CDR2 YFSETQ. This CDR3 is built from 15 residues.

CDR3 sequence: CSARVPGEYLGNEQFF. CDR3 coding DNA: TGCAGTGCTAGAGTCCCGGGAGAATACCTGGGGAATGAGCAGTTCTTC. J is TRBJ2-1 and V is TRBV20-1; D perhaps matches TRBD2 (6 bases). The CDR3 loop spans 16 amino acids. Trimming cost V 1 base and J 7 bases, with 20 bases left between them. Germline lookup yields CDR1 DFQATT and CDR2 SNEGSKA (reference sequence).

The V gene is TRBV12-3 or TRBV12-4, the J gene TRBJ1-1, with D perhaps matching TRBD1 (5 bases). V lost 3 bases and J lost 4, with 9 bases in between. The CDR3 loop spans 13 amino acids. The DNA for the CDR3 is TGTGCCAGCAGTTTTCAGGGTCGCACTGAAGCTTTCTTT. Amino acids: CASSFQGRTEAFF.

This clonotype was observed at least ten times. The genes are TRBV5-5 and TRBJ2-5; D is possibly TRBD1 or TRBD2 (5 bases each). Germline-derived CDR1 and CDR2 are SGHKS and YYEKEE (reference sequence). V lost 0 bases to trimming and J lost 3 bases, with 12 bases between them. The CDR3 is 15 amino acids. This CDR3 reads CASSLVYGTKETQYF. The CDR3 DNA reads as TGTGCCAGCAGCTTGGTCTATGGGACCAAAGAGACCCAGTACTTC.

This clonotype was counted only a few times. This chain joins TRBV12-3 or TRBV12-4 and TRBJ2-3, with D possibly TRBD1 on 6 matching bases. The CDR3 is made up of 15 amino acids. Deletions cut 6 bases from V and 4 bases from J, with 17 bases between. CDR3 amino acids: CASSQYRENSDTQYF. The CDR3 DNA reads TGTGCCAGCAGCCAATACAGGGAGAATTCAGATACGCAGTATTTT.

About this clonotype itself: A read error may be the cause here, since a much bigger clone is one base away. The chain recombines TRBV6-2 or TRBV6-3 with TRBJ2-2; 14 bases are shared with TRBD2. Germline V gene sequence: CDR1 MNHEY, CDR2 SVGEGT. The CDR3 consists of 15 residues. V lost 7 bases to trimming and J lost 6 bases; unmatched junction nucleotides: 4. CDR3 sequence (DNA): TGTGCCAGCATCCCGGGACTAGCGGGAGCCGGGGAGCTGTTTTTT. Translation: CASIPGLAGAGELFF.

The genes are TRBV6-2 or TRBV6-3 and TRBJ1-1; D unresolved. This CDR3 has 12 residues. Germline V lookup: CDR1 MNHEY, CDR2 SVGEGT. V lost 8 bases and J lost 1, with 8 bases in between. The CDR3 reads CASLTANTEAFF. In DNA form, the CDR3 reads TGTGCCAGCCTGACCGCGAACACTGAAGCTTTCTTT.

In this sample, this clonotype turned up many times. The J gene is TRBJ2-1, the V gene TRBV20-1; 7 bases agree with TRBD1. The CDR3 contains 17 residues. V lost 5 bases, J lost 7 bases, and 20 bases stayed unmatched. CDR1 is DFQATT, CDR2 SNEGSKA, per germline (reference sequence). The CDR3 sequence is CSAGEINRGGPGNEQFF. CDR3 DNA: TGCAGTGCTGGGGAAATTAACAGGGGCGGTCCCGGGAATGAGCAGTTCTTC.

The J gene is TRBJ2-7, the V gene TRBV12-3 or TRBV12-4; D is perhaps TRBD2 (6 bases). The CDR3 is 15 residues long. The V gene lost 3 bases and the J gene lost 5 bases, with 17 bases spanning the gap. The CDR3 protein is CASSFVQVEGDEQYF. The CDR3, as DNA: TGTGCCAGCAGTTTCGTTCAGGTGGAGGGCGACGAGCAGTACTTC.